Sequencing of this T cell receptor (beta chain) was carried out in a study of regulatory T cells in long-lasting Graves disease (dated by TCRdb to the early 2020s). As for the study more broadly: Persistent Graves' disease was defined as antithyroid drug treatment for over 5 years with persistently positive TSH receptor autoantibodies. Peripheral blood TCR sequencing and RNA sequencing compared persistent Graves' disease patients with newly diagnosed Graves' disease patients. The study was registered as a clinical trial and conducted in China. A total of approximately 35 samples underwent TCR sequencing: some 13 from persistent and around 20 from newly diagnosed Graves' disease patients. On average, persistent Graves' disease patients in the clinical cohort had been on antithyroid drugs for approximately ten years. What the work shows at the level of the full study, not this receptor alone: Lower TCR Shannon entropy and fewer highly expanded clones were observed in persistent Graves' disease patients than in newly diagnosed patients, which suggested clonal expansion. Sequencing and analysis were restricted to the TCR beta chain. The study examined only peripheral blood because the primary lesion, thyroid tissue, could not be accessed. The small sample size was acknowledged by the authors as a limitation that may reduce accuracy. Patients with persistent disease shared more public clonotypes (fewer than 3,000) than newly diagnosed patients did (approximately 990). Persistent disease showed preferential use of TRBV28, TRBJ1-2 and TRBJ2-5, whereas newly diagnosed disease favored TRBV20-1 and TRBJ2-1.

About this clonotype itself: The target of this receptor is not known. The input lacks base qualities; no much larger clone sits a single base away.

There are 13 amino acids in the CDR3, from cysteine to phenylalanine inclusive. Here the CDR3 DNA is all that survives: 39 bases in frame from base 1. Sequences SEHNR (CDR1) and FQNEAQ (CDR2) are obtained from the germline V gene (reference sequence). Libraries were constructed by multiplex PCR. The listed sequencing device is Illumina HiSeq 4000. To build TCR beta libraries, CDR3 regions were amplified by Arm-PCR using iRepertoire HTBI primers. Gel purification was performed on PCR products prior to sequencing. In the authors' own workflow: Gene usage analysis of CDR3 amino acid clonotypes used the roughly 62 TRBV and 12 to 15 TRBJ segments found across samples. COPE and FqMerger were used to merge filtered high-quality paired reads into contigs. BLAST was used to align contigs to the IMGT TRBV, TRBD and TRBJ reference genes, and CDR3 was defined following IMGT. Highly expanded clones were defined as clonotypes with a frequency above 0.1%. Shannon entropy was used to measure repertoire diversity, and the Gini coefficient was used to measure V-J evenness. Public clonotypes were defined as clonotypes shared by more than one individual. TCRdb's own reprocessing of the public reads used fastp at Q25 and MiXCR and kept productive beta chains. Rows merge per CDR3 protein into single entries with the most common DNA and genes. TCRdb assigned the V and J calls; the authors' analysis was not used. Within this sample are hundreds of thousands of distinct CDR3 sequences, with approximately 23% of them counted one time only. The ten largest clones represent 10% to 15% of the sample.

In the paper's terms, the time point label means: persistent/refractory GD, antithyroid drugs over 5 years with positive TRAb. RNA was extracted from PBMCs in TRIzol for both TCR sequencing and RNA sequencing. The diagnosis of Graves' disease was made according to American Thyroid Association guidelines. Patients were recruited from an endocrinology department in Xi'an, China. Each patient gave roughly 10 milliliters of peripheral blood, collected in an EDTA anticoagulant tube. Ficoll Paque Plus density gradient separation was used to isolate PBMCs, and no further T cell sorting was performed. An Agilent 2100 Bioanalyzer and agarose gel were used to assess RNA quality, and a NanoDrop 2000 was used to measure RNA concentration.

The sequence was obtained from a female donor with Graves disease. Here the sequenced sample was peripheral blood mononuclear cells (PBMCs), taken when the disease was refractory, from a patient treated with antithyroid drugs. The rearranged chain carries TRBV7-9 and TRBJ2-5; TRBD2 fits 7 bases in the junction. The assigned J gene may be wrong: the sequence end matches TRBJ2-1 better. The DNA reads TGTGCCAGCAGCTTAGCAGGGAGGGATGAGCAGTTCTTC. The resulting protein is CASSLAGRDEQFF.